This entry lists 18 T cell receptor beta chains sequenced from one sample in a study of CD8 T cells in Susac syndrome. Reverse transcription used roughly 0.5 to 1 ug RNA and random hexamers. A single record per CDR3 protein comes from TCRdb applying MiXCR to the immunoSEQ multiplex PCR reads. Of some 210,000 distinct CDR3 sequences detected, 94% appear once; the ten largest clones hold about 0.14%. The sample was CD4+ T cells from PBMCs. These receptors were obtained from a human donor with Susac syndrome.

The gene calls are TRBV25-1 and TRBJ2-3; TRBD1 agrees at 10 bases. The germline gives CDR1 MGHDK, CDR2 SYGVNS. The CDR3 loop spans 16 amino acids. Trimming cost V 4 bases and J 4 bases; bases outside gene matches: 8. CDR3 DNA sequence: TGTGCCAGCAGTGCCCTGGGACAGGGGCGCGCAGATACGCAGTATTTT. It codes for CASSALGQGRADTQYF. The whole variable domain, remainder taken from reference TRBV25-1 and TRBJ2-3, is EADIYQTPRYLVIGTGKKITLECSQTMGHDKMYWYQQDPGMELHLIHYSYGVNSTEKGDLSSESTVSRIRTEHFPLTLESARPSHTSQYLCASSALGQGRADTQYFGPGTRLTVL.

CDR3 nucleotides: TGTGCCAGCAGCCAAGTGGAGGGCACAACAGGAGAGACCCAGTACTTC. It specifies CASSQVEGTTGETQYF. The chain carries TRBV3-1 and TRBJ2-5; possibly TRBD2 for D (6 bases). V was cut by 1 base and J by 4 bases, with 16 bases left in between. Germline V gene lookup returns CDR1 LGHDT and CDR2 YNNKEL (reference sequence). This CDR3 region has 16 residues.

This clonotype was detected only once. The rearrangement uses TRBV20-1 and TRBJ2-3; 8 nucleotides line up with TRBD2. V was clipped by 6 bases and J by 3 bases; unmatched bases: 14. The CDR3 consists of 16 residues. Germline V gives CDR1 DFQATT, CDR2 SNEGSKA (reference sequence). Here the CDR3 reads CSARSLLAAFTDTQYF. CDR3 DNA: TGCAGTGCCCGCTCCCTACTAGCGGCGTTTACAGATACGCAGTATTTT.

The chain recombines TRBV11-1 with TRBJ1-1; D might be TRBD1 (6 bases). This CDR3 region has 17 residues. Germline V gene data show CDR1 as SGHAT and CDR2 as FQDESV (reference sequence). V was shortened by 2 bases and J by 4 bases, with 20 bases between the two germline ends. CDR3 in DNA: TGTGCCAGCAGCTTACACACGCCGGGGGGCTCGGGCACTGAAGCTTTCTTT. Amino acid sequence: CASSLHTPGGSGTEAFF.

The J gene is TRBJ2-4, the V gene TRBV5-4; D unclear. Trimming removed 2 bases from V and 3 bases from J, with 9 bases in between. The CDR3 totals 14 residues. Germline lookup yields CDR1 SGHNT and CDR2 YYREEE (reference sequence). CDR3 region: CASSFGGNKNIQYF. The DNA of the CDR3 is TGTGCCAGCAGCTTCGGCGGAAACAAAAACATTCAGTACTTC.

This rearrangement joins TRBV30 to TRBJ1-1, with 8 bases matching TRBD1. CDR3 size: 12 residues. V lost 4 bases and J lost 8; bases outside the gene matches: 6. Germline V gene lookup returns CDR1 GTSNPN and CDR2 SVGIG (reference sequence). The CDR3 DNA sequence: TGTGCCTGGATCGGCAGGGGGCAAGAAGCTTTCTTT. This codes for CAWIGRGQEAFF. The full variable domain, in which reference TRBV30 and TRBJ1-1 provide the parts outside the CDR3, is SQTIHQWPATLVQPVGSPLSLECTVEGTSNPNLYWYRQAAGRGLQLLFYSVGIGQISSEVPQNLSASRPQDRQFILSSKKLLLSDSGFYLCAWIGRGQEAFFGQGTRLTVV.

The CDR3 loop reads CASSLLYRPDTQYF. The DNA for the CDR3 is TGTGCCAGCAGCTTGTTATACCGCCCAGATACGCAGTATTTT. The chain recombines TRBV5-4 with TRBJ2-3; D is undetermined. CDR3 length equals 14 residues. Trimming cost V 1 base and J 4 bases, with 10 bases left between them. Germline CDR1 SGHNT, CDR2 YYREEE (reference sequence). Full variable domain (remainder filled in from reference TRBV5-4 and TRBJ2-3): ETGVTQSPTHLIKTRGQQVTLRCSSQSGHNTVSWYQQALGQGPQFIFQYYREEENGRGNFPPRFSGLQFPNYSSELNVNALELDDSALYLCASSLLYRPDTQYFGPGTRLTVL.

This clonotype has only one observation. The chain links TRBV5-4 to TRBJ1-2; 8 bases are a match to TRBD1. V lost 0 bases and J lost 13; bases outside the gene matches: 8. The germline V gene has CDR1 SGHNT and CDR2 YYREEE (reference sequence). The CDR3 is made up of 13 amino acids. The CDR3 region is CASSLVGDRNVTF. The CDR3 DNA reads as TGTGCCAGCAGCTTGGTGGGGGACAGGAACGTCACCTTC.

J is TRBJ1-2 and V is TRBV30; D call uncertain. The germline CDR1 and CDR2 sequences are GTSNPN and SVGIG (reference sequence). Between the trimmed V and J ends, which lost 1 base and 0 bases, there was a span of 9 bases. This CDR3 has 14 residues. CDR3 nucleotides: TGTGCCTGGAGTGCCACGGGCGCTAACTATGGCTACACCTTC. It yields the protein CAWSATGANYGYTF.

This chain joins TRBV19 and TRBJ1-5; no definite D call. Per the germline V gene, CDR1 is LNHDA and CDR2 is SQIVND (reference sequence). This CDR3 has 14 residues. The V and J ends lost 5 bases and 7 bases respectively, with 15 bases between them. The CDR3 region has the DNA TGTGCCAGTAGTGGAGGGATCCGGACCCAGCCCCAGCATTTT. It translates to CASSGGIRTQPQHF.

CDR3 sequence (DNA): TGCGCCAGCAGCCAGGATCGGATGATATGGGGCGCTTATAATGAGCAGTTCTTC. Translated, it gives CASSQDRMIWGAYNEQFF. The V call is TRBV4-3, the J call TRBJ2-1; D perhaps matches TRBD1 (5 bases). This CDR3 is built from 18 residues. CDR1 and CDR2 (germline): LGHNA, YSLEER. Trimming removed 3 bases at V and 7 bases at J, with 25 bases between.

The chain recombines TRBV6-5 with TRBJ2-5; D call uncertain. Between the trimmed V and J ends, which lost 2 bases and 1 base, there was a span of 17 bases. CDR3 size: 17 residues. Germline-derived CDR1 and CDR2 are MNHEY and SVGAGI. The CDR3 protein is CASSYPRTANFQETQYF. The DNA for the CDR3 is TGTGCCAGCAGTTACCCGAGAACGGCCAACTTCCAAGAGACCCAGTACTTC.

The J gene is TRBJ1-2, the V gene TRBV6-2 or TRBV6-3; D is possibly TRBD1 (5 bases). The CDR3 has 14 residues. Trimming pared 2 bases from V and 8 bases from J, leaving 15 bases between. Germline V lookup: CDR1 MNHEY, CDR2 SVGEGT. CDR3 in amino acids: CASSYGTRVGGYTF. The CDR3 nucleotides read TGTGCCAGCAGTTACGGGACCAGGGTCGGCGGCTACACCTTC.

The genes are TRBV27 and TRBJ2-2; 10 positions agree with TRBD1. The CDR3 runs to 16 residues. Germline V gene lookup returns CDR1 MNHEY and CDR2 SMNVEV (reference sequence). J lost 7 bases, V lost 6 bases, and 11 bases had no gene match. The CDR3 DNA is TGTGCCAGCAGAGGAGGGGACAGGGGACATGACGGGGAGCTGTTTTTT. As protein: CASRGGDRGHDGELFF.

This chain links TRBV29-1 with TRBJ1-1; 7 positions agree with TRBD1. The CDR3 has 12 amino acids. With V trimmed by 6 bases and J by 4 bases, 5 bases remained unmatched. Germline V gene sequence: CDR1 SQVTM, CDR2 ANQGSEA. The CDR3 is CSVRQGSTEAFF. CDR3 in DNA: TGCAGCGTACGACAGGGAAGCACTGAAGCTTTCTTT.

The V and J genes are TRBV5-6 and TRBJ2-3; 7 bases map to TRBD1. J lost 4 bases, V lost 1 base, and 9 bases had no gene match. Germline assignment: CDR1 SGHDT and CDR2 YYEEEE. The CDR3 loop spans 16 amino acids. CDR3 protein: CASSLNTGARADTQYF. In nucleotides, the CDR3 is TGTGCCAGCAGCTTGAATACAGGGGCTAGGGCAGATACGCAGTATTTT.

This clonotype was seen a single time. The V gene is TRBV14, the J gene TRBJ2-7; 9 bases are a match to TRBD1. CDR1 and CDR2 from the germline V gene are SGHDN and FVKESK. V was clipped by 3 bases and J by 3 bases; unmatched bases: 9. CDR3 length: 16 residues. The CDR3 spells CASSHLDRGSVYEQYF. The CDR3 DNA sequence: TGTGCCAGCAGCCATTTAGACAGGGGGTCGGTCTACGAGCAGTACTTC.

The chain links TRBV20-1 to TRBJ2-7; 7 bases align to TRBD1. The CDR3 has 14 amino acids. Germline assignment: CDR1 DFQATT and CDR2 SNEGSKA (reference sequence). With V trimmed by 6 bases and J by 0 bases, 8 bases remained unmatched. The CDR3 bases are TGCAGTGCGGACACCGGGACAGCCTCCTACGAGCAGTACTTC. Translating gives CSADTGTASYEQYF.